Below, 18 T cell receptor beta chains from the same sample are listed, as sequenced in a study of blood T cell repertoires in COVID-19. Assay: immunoSEQ multiplex PCR; the TCRdb copy retains only in-frame clones and omits some. There are some 380,000 clones in the sample; 87% occur only once, and 1% to 1.5% lies in the top ten. Specimen: PBMCs or T cells enriched from blood (not recorded which). These receptors all come from a young man who had recovered from COVID-19.

V usage is TRBV7-8 and J usage is TRBJ1-1; D is ambiguous. V was shortened by 5 bases and J by 6 bases, with 10 bases between the two germline ends. The CDR3 covers 12 residues. Germline CDR1 is SGHVS and CDR2 is FQNEAQ. CDR3 nucleotides: TGTGCCAGCAGCCAGAGGTTAGCTGAAGCTTTCTTT. Translation: CASSQRLAEAFF.

The V and J genes are TRBV19 and TRBJ2-3; the match to TRBD2 covers 11 bases. V dropped 0 bases and J dropped 3; count of bases not matched to a gene: 8. From germline, CDR1 is LNHDA and CDR2 SQIVND (reference sequence). CDR3 length equals 18 residues. CDR3 in amino acids: CASSIEHLAGGRTDTQYF. In DNA, the CDR3 is TGTGCCAGTAGTATAGAGCACCTAGCGGGGGGTAGAACAGATACGCAGTATTTT.

CDR3 sequence reads: CASSPTGGFGTQYF. Written as DNA, the CDR3 is TGTGCCAGCAGCCCCACGGGGGGTTTTGGTACGCAGTATTTT. This chain links TRBV5-6 with TRBJ2-3; 7 nucleotides agree with TRBD2. From germline, CDR1 is SGHDT and CDR2 YYEEEE. The V segment lost 4 bases and the J segment 8 bases; nucleotides outside the gene matches: 10. The CDR3 is made up of 14 amino acids.

This chain links TRBV6-5 with TRBJ1-6, with TRBD1 as a possible D gene (6 bases). The V gene's germline CDR1 is MNHEY and CDR2 SVGAGI. The V gene lost 7 bases and the J gene lost 10 bases, with 17 bases spanning the gap. The CDR3 has 14 amino acids. The CDR3 DNA follows: TGTGCCAGCATACTCCGGCAGGGACAATCACCCCTCCACTTT. Amino acids: CASILRQGQSPLHF.

This clone was seen a handful of times. V and J are TRBV12-3 or TRBV12-4 and TRBJ1-2; 7 nucleotides agree with TRBD1. The CDR3 is 12 amino acids. V gave up 6 bases and J gave up 8 bases; unmatched junction bases: 6. In DNA form, the CDR3 reads TGTGCCAGCAGAATCACAGGGGAAGGCTACACCTTC. Its translation: CASRITGEGYTF.

The V and J genes are TRBV19 and TRBJ1-1; the match to TRBD1 covers 7 bases. Germline V CDR1 and CDR2: LNHDA, SQIVND (reference sequence). V lost 6 bases, J lost 11 bases, and 15 bases stayed unmatched. There are 14 residues in the CDR3. Here the CDR3 reads CASRGQAGNVGAFF. The CDR3 nucleotides are TGTGCCAGTAGAGGACAGGCGGGCAATGTCGGCGCTTTCTTT.

V gene TRBV30 combines with J gene TRBJ1-1, with 10 bases aligning to TRBD1. The CDR3 runs 14 residues. Germline V gene sequence: CDR1 GTSNPN, CDR2 SVGIG (reference sequence). V shed 3 bases, J shed 1 base, and the junction held 2 bases outside the gene matches. Written as DNA, the CDR3 is TGTGCCTGGAGAAGACAGGGGGCGAACACTGAAGCTTTCTTT. Its translation is CAWRRQGANTEAFF.

This clone has only one observation. The chain couples TRBV7-2 to TRBJ1-6, with TRBD1 matching over 9 bases. V shed 6 bases, J shed 8 bases, and the junction held 11 bases outside the gene matches. Germline CDR1 reads SGHTA; CDR2 reads FQGNSA. This CDR3 has 16 residues. This CDR3 is CASRAGWGQGHSPLHF. The CDR3 DNA follows: TGTGCCAGCAGGGCCGGTTGGGGACAGGGTCATTCACCCCTCCACTTT.

Only one count was recorded for this clone. The chain has TRBV27 and TRBJ2-5; D gene unclear. Germline values: CDR1 MNHEY, CDR2 SMNVEV (reference sequence). V lost 5 bases to trimming and J lost 1 base, with 8 bases between them. The CDR3 has 13 residues. The CDR3 region has the DNA TGTGCCAGCAGTCCGCCAGGCCAAGAGACCCAGTACTTC. It codes for CASSPPGQETQYF.

V usage is TRBV3-1 (or the pseudogene TRBV3-2) and J usage is TRBJ2-5; D perhaps matches TRBD2 (6 bases). Germline CDR1 is LGHDT and CDR2 is YNNKEL (reference sequence). V gave up 7 bases and J gave up 5 bases, with 20 bases separating them. This CDR3 has 15 amino acids. The CDR3 region is CASTRGRFGSETQYF. Written as DNA, the CDR3 is TGTGCCAGCACCCGGGGGAGGTTCGGGTCGGAGACCCAGTACTTC.

The V gene is TRBV13, the J gene TRBJ2-7, with D possibly matching TRBD2 (5 bases). Germline loops: CDR1 PRHDT, CDR2 FYEKMQ (reference sequence). The CDR3 loop spans 14 amino acids. V was cut by 5 bases and J by 3 bases, with 14 bases left in between. CDR3 residues: CASSPKAEYYEQYF. The DNA of the CDR3 is TGTGCCAGCAGCCCCAAAGCGGAATACTACGAGCAGTACTTC. The whole variable domain, remainder taken from reference TRBV13 and TRBJ2-7, is AAGVIQSPRHLIKEKRETATLKCYPIPRHDTVYWYQQGPGQDPQFLISFYEKMQSDKGSIPDRFSAQQFSDYHSELNMSSLELGDSALYFCASSPKAEYYEQYFGPGTRLTVT.

V and J are TRBV24-1 and TRBJ1-5; TRBD1 matches at 7 bases. The CDR3 is 13 residues long. Unmatched junction bases numbered 8, after V lost 9 bases and J lost 7 bases. From germline, CDR1 is KGHDR and CDR2 SFDVKD. CDR3 DNA sequence: TGTGCCACCGCTGACAGGGCAGGGCAGCCCCAGCATTTT. It is translated as CATADRAGQPQHF.

Only one count was recorded for this clone. This rearrangement joins TRBV6-2 or TRBV6-3 to TRBJ2-5; no clear D gene. This CDR3 contains 14 residues. The V gene's germline CDR1 is MNHEY and CDR2 SVGEGT. Trimming stripped 4 bases from V and 0 bases from J, with 9 bases between. The CDR3 DNA sequence: TGTGCCAGCAGTTTTGCAGACAACCAAGAGACCCAGTACTTC. As protein: CASSFADNQETQYF.

The rearrangement links TRBV19 to TRBJ1-2; tentative D call: TRBD1 (5 bases). The germline CDR1 and CDR2 sequences are LNHDA and SQIVND (reference sequence). V gave up 6 bases and J gave up 14 bases, with 25 bases separating them. The CDR3 runs 14 residues. The DNA for the CDR3 is TGTGCCAGTAGCCCCCGGGGGACCGCTCCCGGTGGAACCTTC. It yields the protein CASSPRGTAPGGTF.

V usage is TRBV29-1 and J usage is TRBJ1-2, with D unclear. Germline CDR1 SQVTM, CDR2 ANQGSEA. V lost 0 bases to trimming and J lost 6 bases, with 14 bases between them. CDR3 size: 14 residues. The CDR3 is CSVEDRGRLDGYTF. The CDR3 nucleotides are TGCAGCGTTGAAGATCGCGGAAGATTGGATGGCTACACCTTC.

V gene TRBV30 combines with J gene TRBJ1-2, with TRBD1 identical over 8 bases. The CDR3 has 17 residues. Germline V gives CDR1 GTSNPN, CDR2 SVGIG (reference sequence). J gave up 2 bases and V 3 bases, and 14 bases lay outside the gene matches. The CDR3 region is CAWRGRMGTGHNYGYTF. The CDR3 DNA sequence: TGTGCCTGGAGGGGAAGGATGGGGACAGGACACAACTATGGCTACACCTTC.

This rearrangement joins TRBV3-1 (or the pseudogene TRBV3-2) to TRBJ1-6; 12 nucleotides match TRBD1. The germline V gene encodes CDR1 LGHDT and CDR2 YNNKEL (reference sequence). The CDR3 extends over 17 amino acids. V lost 3 bases to trimming and J lost 10 bases; unmatched junction nucleotides: 10. The CDR3 DNA follows: TGTGCCAGCAGCCACGGCCGGGACAGGGGGCGGTGGTCACCCCTCCACTTT. Encoded protein: CASSHGRDRGRWSPLHF.

This clone appeared once. The rearrangement joins TRBV7-3 to TRBJ1-6, with D unclear. The CDR3 consists of 14 residues. Germline CDR1 reads SGHTA; CDR2 reads FQGTGA. The V end lost 1 base, the J end lost 7 bases, and 8 bases lay between the germline ends. The CDR3 DNA reads TGTGCCAGCAGCTTAAGTCCGGGAAATTCACCCCTCCACTTT. This encodes CASSLSPGNSPLHF. The whole variable domain, filled in from reference TRBV7-3 and TRBJ1-6, reads GAGVSQTPSNKVTEKGKYVELRCDPISGHTALYWYRQSLGQGPEFLIYFQGTGAADDSGLPNDRFFAVRPEGSVSTLKIQRTERGDSAVYLCASSLSPGNSPLHFGNGTRLTVT.